This T cell receptor beta chain was obtained from a study of blood T cell repertoires in COVID-19. About the study: From the United States, Italy and Spain came samples of acute and convalescent COVID-19.

Libraries were prepared by immunoSEQ multiplex PCR; TCRdb keeps only in-frame clonotypes and omits some of them. The profile shows around 310,000 clones, nearly 90% of them singletons. The CDR3 loop spans 15 amino acids. V dropped 1 base and J dropped 0 bases, with 9 bases sitting between them. Germline CDR1 and CDR2: KGHSH and LQKENI. To note about this clone: In the same sample, other DNA sequences code for this CDR3.

Material: peripheral blood. The clonotype was recovered from a woman between 40 and 50 years old with COVID-19, enrolled during active disease. The chain carries TRBV18 and TRBJ1-1, with no clear D. The CDR3 region has the DNA TGTGCCAGCTCACCACAGACGGGAATGAACACTGAAGCTTTCTTT. Translated, it gives CASSPQTGMNTEAFF.